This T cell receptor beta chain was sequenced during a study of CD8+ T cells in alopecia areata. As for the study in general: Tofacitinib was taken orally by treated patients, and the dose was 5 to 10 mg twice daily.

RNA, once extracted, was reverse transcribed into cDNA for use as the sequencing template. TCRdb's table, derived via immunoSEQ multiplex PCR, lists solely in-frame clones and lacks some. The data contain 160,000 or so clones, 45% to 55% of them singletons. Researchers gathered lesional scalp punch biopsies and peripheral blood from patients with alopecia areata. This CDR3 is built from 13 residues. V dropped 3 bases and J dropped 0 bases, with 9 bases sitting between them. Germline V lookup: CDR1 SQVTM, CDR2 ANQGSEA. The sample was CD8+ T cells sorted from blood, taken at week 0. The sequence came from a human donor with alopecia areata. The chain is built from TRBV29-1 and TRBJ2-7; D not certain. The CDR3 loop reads CSVEDQSSYEQYF. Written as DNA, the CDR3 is TGCAGCGTTGAGGACCAAAGCTCCTACGAGCAGTACTTC.